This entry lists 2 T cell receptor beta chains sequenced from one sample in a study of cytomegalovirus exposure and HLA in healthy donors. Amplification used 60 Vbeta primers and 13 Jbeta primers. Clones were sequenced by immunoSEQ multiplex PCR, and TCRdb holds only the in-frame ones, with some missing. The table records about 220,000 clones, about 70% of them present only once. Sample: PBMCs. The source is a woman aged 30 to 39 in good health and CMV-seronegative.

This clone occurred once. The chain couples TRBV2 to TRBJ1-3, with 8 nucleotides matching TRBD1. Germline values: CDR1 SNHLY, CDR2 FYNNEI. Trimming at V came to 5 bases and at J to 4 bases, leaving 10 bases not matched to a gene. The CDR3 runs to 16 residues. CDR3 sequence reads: CASSRSPGQGGNTIYF. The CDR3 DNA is TGTGCCAGCAGTAGATCCCCCGGACAGGGCGGAAACACCATATATTTT.

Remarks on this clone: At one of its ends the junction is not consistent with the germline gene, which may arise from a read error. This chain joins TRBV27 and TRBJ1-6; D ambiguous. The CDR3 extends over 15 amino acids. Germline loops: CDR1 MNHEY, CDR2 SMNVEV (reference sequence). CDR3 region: CASTAQASYNSPLHF. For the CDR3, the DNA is TGTGCCAGCACCGCCCAAGCGTCCTATAATTCGCCCCTCCACTTT.